This record concerns one T cell receptor (beta chain) sequence. This sample stems from a study of cytomegalovirus exposure and HLA in healthy donors. The CDR3 runs 13 residues. CDR1 SGHRS and CDR2 YFSETQ come from the germline V gene. V was pared by 2 bases and J by 10 bases, with 13 bases between. PCR used 60 Vbeta primers and 13 Jbeta primers. Generated by immunoSEQ multiplex PCR, the TCRdb table keeps only in-frame clones and is missing some. The table lists about 190,000 clones, approximately 81% of them singletons. The source is a man aged 45-65 years in good health and CMV-seronegative. The chain combines TRBV5-1 with TRBJ2-1, with a weak D call TRBD2 (7 bases). The source material was PBMCs. The CDR3 loop reads CASSLRGAHEQFF. DNA for the CDR3: TGCGCCAGCAGCTTACGGGGGGCGCACGAGCAGTTCTTC.